This is a list of T cell receptor beta chains from one sample in a study of blood T cell repertoires in COVID-19. Method: immunoSEQ multiplex PCR; TCRdb's copy keeps in-frame clones and lacks some. This table has fewer than 300,000 clones, roughly 90% appearing once. Sequenced: peripheral blood. Receptor source: a man aged 60-69 years who had recovered from COVID-19. The CDR3 runs from the conserved cysteine through the conserved F or W. Fields, in order: clone size, J gene, D gene, V gene, CDR3 protein, CDR3 DNA. D genes are given only for firm matches. Some rows mark clone size as missing; the rest say once, few, many or name a class of expanded clone.

>.|TRBJ2-7|.|TRBV3-1/TRBV3-2
CASSQWGRTYEQYF
TGTGCCAGCAGCCAATGGGGCAGGACCTACGAGCAGTACTTC
>.|TRBJ1-3|.|TRBV30
CAWSVPLLDRRHLGNTIYF
TGTGCCTGGAGTGTACCCCTTCTTGACAGGCGCCATCTAGGAAACACCATATATTTT
>.|TRBJ1-4|TRBD1|TRBV5-1
CASSLWGQGNEKLFF
TGCGCCAGCAGCTTATGGGGACAGGGTAATGAAAAACTGTTTTTT
>.|TRBJ1-4|.|TRBV9
CASSGTGPLFF
TGTGCCAGCAGCGGCACAGGGCCCCTGTTTTTT
>.|TRBJ2-1|TRBD2|TRBV7-3
CASSSTSWDEQFF
TGTGCCAGCAGCTCGACTAGCTGGGATGAGCAGTTCTTC
>.|TRBJ1-2|.|TRBV6-5
CASSPTGPYNYGYTF
TGTGCCAGCAGCCCCACGGGTCCATATAACTATGGCTACACCTTC
>.|TRBJ1-1|.|TRBV4-2
CASSQRLGGTEAFF
TGTGCCAGCAGCCAACGCCTGGGGGGGACTGAAGCTTTCTTT
>once|TRBJ2-1|TRBD2|TRBV10-3
CAISDSLAGNEQFF
TGTGCCATCAGTGATTCACTAGCGGGGAATGAGCAGTTCTTC
>.|TRBJ2-7|TRBD2|TRBV7-2
CASSLARSQRGVYEQYF
TGTGCCAGCAGCTTAGCGAGGTCGCAGCGGGGCGTTTACGAGCAGTACTTC
>.|TRBJ2-1|.|TRBV24-1
CATEQPGNSYNEQFF
TGTGCCACCGAACAGCCCGGGAACTCCTACAATGAGCAGTTCTTC
>.|TRBJ1-5|.|TRBV6-5
CASRDLRITNQPQHF
TGTGCCAGTAGAGACCTCAGGATAACCAATCAGCCCCAGCATTTT
>.|TRBJ1-4|.|TRBV6-5
CASSPRGIDSNKLFF
TGTGCCAGCAGTCCCCGAGGGATTGACTCCAATAAACTGTTTTTT
>.|TRBJ2-3|TRBD2|TRBV19
CASSIDPGSGGGDTQYF
TGTGCCAGTAGTATAGATCCGGGTAGCGGGGGGGGCGATACGCAGTATTTT
>.|TRBJ1-3|.|TRBV9
CASSLKSSGNTIYF
TGTGCCAGCAGCCTCAAGAGCTCTGGAAACACCATATATTTT
>.|TRBJ1-1|.|TRBV7-9
CASSLKDRNTEAFF
TGTGCCAGCAGCTTAAAAGACAGAAACACTGAAGCTTTCTTT
>few|TRBJ2-5|TRBD2|TRBV5-6
CASSLPGLAGGKETQYF
TGTGCCAGCAGCCTGCCCGGACTAGCGGGGGGGAAAGAGACCCAGTACTTC
>.|TRBJ1-1|TRBD1|TRBV7-2
CASSVDRPFMNTEAFF
TGTGCCAGCAGTGTGGACAGGCCTTTCATGAACACTGAAGCTTTCTTT
>.|TRBJ2-6|TRBD1|TRBV19
CASRTIRDRGSGANVLTF
TGTGCCAGTAGAACTATCCGGGACAGAGGCTCTGGGGCCAACGTCCTGACTTTC
>.|TRBJ2-3|.|TRBV5-1
CASSKDTPSTQYF
TGCGCCAGCAGTAAGGACACTCCATCGACGCAGTATTTT
>.|TRBJ2-1|TRBD2|TRBV5-1
CASSPTSTSGGGAYNEQFF
TGCGCCAGCAGCCCAACGTCGACTAGCGGGGGAGGAGCCTACAATGAGCAGTTCTTC
>.|TRBJ2-3|TRBD2|TRBV6-4
CASSDSETSGRGTQYF
TGTGCCAGCAGTGACTCCGAGACTAGCGGGCGGGGTACGCAGTATTTT
>.|TRBJ2-4|TRBD2|TRBV7-9
CASTAGENIQYF
TGTGCCAGCACGGCGGGGGAAAACATTCAGTACTTC
>.|TRBJ2-7|.|TRBV6-5
CASITQKGVGYEQYF
TGTGCCAGCATAACCCAGAAAGGCGTCGGGTACGAGCAGTACTTC
>once|TRBJ1-4|TRBD1|TRBV6-5
CASSLGQGRREKLFF
TGTGCCAGCAGTCTAGGACAGGGGCGTAGGGAAAAACTGTTTTTT